These T cell receptor beta chains were read from a single sample in a study of blood T cell repertoires in COVID-19. The protocol was immunoSEQ multiplex PCR, while the TCRdb copy is restricted to in-frame clones and leaves out a portion. The table has fewer than 250,000 clones, 84% seen once. The sequencing sample was made of peripheral blood. The receptors were gathered from a human donor in a cohort sampled during active COVID-19. Both conserved end residues are part of each CDR3. A D gene is named only where the DNA matches it firmly. The size of a clone is reported for some rows only, either as once, few or many, or as a class for expanded clones.

CDR3 protein,CDR3 DNA,D gene,V gene,J gene,clone size
CATSRDLGDYEQYF,TGTGCCACCAGCAGAGATCTCGGAGACTACGAGCAGTACTTC,-,TRBV15,TRBJ2-7,few
CASTNRGALNGYTF,TGTGCCAGCACGAACAGGGGGGCCCTCAATGGCTACACCTTC,TRBD1,TRBV27,TRBJ1-2,-
CATSREGRLRETQYF,TGTGCCACCAGCAGGGAGGGCCGACTTCGAGAGACCCAGTACTTC,-,TRBV15,TRBJ2-5,once
CAISEYSRGSGELFF,TGTGCCATCAGTGAGTACAGCAGGGGATCCGGGGAGCTGTTTTTT,-,TRBV10-3,TRBJ2-2,-
CASTLDRGSLGNTIYF,TGTGCCAGCACCTTGGACAGGGGATCTCTGGGAAACACCATATATTTT,TRBD1,TRBV2,TRBJ1-3,once
CASSLDSSGSGTDTQYF,TGCGCCAGCAGCTTGGATTCTAGCGGGAGCGGCACAGATACGCAGTATTTT,TRBD2,TRBV5-1,TRBJ2-3,few
CASSFGSPGADGYTF,TGCGCCAGCAGTTTTGGCAGCCCAGGGGCTGACGGCTACACCTTC,-,TRBV5-1,TRBJ1-2,-
CASSLPSGRVETQYF,TGTGCCAGCAGCTTGCCTAGCGGGAGGGTCGAGACCCAGTACTTC,TRBD2,TRBV5-4,TRBJ2-5,-
CASMHSTNYGYTF,TGTGCCAGCATGCACAGTACTAACTATGGCTACACCTTC,-,TRBV28,TRBJ1-2,-
CAWSVRASGGGSTDTQYF,TGTGCCTGGAGTGTACGGGCTAGCGGGGGGGGTAGCACAGATACGCAGTATTTT,TRBD2,TRBV30,TRBJ2-3,-
CASSVAAANTEAFF,TGTGCCAGCAGTGTAGCAGCAGCTAACACTGAAGCTTTCTTT,-,TRBV5-6,TRBJ1-1,-
CATQEEGTDTQYF,TGTGCCACCCAGGAGGAAGGTACAGATACGCAGTATTTT,-,TRBV24-1,TRBJ2-3,-
CASRLRGGSDTQYF,TGTGCCAGCCGATTGCGGGGGGGCTCAGATACGCAGTATTTT,TRBD2,TRBV7-9,TRBJ2-3,-
CASSLAREGTNEQFF,TGTGCCAGCAGCTTAGCGCGGGAGGGTACCAATGAGCAGTTCTTC,TRBD2,TRBV7-2,TRBJ2-1,few
CASSPPMSGGRGQFF,TGTGCCAGCTCACCACCGATGAGCGGGGGGCGGGGGCAGTTCTTC,TRBD2,TRBV18,TRBJ2-1,-
CASSLTANTEAFF,TGTGCCAGCAGTCTGACAGCGAACACTGAAGCTTTCTTT,-,TRBV12-3/TRBV12-4,TRBJ1-1,-
CASSQGDRGNQPQHF,TGTGCCAGCAGCCAAGGGGACAGGGGGAATCAGCCCCAGCATTTT,TRBD1,TRBV4-2,TRBJ1-5,-
CASRPTGSHGYTF,TGTGCCAGCAGGCCTACAGGGAGCCATGGCTACACCTTC,-,TRBV28,TRBJ1-2,few
CASTGEGGRAGELFF,TGTGCCAGCACCGGCGAAGGAGGGCGGGCCGGGGAGCTGTTTTTT,-,TRBV21-1,TRBJ2-2,once
CASSSGGQGRSGANVLTF,TGTGCCAGCAGTTCGGGGGGGCAAGGCCGTTCTGGGGCCAACGTCCTGACTTTC,TRBD2,TRBV6-2/TRBV6-3,TRBJ2-6,-
CASSLDVWETDTQYF,TGTGCCAGCAGCCTAGATGTTTGGGAGACAGATACGCAGTATTTT,-,TRBV11-2,TRBJ2-3,-
CARPEADTQYF,TGTGCCAGGCCCGAGGCCGATACGCAGTATTTT,-,TRBV18,TRBJ2-3,-
CASSATPGYLSYEQYF,TGTGCCAGCAGTGCAACTCCCGGGTACCTCTCCTACGAGCAGTACTTC,-,TRBV28,TRBJ2-7,once
CASSQWDRALIF,TGTGCCAGTAGCCAATGGGACAGGGCCTTAATTTTT,TRBD1,TRBV19,TRBJ1-5,-
CASSESFLAKNIQYF,TGTGCCAGCAGCGAATCCTTCTTAGCCAAAAACATTCAGTACTTC,-,TRBV2,TRBJ2-4,-
CASSQGASGELFF,TGTGCCAGCTCCCAGGGGGCATCCGGGGAGCTGTTTTTT,TRBD1,TRBV18,TRBJ2-2,-
CASSLVGTSGLTSTDTQYF,TGCGCCAGCAGCTTGGTAGGGACTAGCGGGCTTACTAGCACAGATACGCAGTATTTT,TRBD2,TRBV5-1,TRBJ2-3,-
CASSEPHRGSPLHF,TGTGCCAGCAGTGAACCCCACAGGGGTTCACCCCTCCACTTT,TRBD1,TRBV6-1,TRBJ1-6,-
CACNRGRYGYTF,TGTGCCTGTAACAGGGGACGCTATGGCTACACCTTC,TRBD1,TRBV30,TRBJ1-2,-
CASSPGTENSPLHF,TGTGCCAGCTCACCAGGGACAGAAAATTCACCCCTCCACTTT,TRBD1,TRBV18,TRBJ1-6,-
CAISQYNRASGYGYTF,TGTGCCATCAGTCAATATAACAGGGCGTCCGGCTATGGCTACACCTTC,-,TRBV10-3,TRBJ1-2,-
CASSARDNSYEQYF,TGCGCCAGCAGCGCCCGGGACAACTCCTACGAGCAGTACTTC,-,TRBV5-1,TRBJ2-7,once
CASSVDRDNEQFF,TGCGCCAGCAGCGTGGACAGGGACAATGAGCAGTTCTTC,TRBD1,TRBV5-1,TRBJ2-1,-
CASSPSRRSTEAFF,TGTGCCAGCAGCCCTTCCCGACGGAGCACTGAAGCTTTCTTT,-,TRBV14,TRBJ1-1,few
CASSHDTSYNEQFF,TGCGCCAGCAGCCACGACACGAGCTACAATGAGCAGTTCTTC,-,TRBV4-1,TRBJ2-1,-
CASRGTEETQYF,TGTGCCAGCAGGGGGACAGAAGAGACCCAGTACTTC,TRBD1,TRBV28,TRBJ2-5,-
CASSLSRDSGNTIYF,TGCGCCAGCAGCTTATCCAGGGACTCTGGAAACACCATATATTTT,-,TRBV5-1,TRBJ1-3,-
CASSFHSSQGEWDGYTF,TGTGCCAGCAGTTTCCACTCTTCACAGGGGGAATGGGATGGCTACACCTTC,TRBD1,TRBV27,TRBJ1-2,-
CASTATRKETQYF,TGTGCCAGCACCGCAACAAGAAAAGAGACCCAGTACTTC,-,TRBV3-1/TRBV3-2,TRBJ2-5,-
CASSLVQGSNQPQHF,TGTGCCAGCAGCCTTGTACAGGGGAGCAATCAGCCCCAGCATTTT,TRBD1,TRBV4-2,TRBJ1-5,few
CAWSTGTNTGELFF,TGTGCCTGGAGTACCGGGACGAACACCGGGGAGCTGTTTTTT,-,TRBV30,TRBJ2-2,once